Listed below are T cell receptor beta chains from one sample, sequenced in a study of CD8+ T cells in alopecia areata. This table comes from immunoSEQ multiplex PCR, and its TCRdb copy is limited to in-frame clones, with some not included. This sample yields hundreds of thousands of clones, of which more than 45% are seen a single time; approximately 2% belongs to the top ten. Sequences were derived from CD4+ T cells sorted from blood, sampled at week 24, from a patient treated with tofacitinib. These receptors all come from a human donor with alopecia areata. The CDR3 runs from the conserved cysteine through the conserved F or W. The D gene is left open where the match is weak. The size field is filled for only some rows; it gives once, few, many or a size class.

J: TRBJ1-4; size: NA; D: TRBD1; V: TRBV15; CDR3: CATVDRDREKLFF; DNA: TGTGCCACCGTAGACAGGGATCGTGAAAAACTGTTTTTT
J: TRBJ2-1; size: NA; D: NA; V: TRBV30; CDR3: CAWRRGGPSNEQFF; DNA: TGTGCCTGGAGGAGGGGTGGGCCCTCCAATGAGCAGTTCTTC
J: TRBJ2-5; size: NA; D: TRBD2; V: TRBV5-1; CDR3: CASSSAGLAEETQYF; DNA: TGCGCCAGCAGCTCAGCGGGACTAGCTGAAGAGACCCAGTACTTC
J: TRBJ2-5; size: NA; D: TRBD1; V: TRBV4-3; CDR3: CASSLQGGSAETQYF; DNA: TGCGCCAGCAGTTTACAGGGGGGATCGGCAGAGACCCAGTACTTC
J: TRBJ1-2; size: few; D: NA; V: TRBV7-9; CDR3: CASSLGGTPTIYGYTF; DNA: TGTGCCAGCAGCTTAGGCGGAACCCCGACCATTTATGGCTACACCTTC
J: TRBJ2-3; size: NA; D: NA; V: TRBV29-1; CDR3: CSVCVREDTQYF; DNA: TGCAGCGTCTGCGTAAGGGAGGATACGCAGTATTTT
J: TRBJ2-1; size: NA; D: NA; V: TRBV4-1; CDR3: CASSQGRVRGPYNEQFF; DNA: TGCGCCAGCAGCCAAGGTCGGGTGCGGGGGCCATACAATGAGCAGTTCTTC
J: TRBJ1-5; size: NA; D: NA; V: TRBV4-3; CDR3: CASSQGINQPQHF; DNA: TGCGCCAGCAGCCAAGGAATTAATCAGCCCCAGCATTTT
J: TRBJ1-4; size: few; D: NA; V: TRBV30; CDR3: CAWSRRVSGTEKLFF; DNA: TGTGCCTGGAGCCGGAGGGTCTCCGGAACGGAAAAACTGTTTTTT
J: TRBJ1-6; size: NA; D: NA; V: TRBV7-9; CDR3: CASSRGQRNSPLHF; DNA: TGTGCCAGCAGCCGAGGACAGCGAAATTCACCCCTCCACTTT
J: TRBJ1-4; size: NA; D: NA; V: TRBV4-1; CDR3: CASSQAMQASGKLFF; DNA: TGCGCCAGCAGCCAAGCCATGCAAGCTAGCGGAAAACTGTTTTTT
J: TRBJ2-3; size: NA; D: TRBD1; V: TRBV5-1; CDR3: CASSSDRATDTQYF; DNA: TGCGCCAGCAGCTCGGACAGGGCCACAGATACGCAGTATTTT
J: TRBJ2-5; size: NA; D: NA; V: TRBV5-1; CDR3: CASSFPFQETQYF; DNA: TGCGCCAGCAGCTTTCCCTTCCAAGAGACCCAGTACTTC
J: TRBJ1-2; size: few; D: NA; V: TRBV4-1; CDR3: CASSPVGRGKSPYGYTF; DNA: TGCGCCAGCAGTCCTGTGGGCAGGGGAAAATCACCGTATGGCTACACCTTC
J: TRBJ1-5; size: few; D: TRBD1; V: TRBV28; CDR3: CASSLTGQGDRPQHF; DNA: TGTGCCAGCAGTTTAACTGGACAGGGCGATCGACCCCAGCATTTT
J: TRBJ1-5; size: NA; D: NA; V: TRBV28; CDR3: CASRSTSGNQPQHF; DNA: TGTGCCAGCAGATCGACTTCGGGGAATCAGCCCCAGCATTTT
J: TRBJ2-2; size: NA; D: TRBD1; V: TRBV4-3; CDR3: CASSQDRGVGELFF; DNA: TGCGCCAGCAGCCAGGACAGGGGGGTCGGGGAGCTGTTTTTT
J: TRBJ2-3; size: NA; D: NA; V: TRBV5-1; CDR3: CASSLVVEPPTQYF; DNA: TGCGCCAGCAGCTTGGTGGTAGAACCCCCTACGCAGTATTTT
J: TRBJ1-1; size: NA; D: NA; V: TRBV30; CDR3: CAWRGRENTEAFF; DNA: TGTGCCTGGAGGGGCAGGGAGAACACTGAAGCTTTCTTT
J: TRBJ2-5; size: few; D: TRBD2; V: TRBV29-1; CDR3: CSVPMGGETQYF; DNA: TGCAGCGTTCCCATGGGGGGGGAGACCCAGTACTTC
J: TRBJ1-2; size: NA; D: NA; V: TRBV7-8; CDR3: CASSLARSPSYGYTF; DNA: TGTGCCAGCAGCTTAGCAAGGAGCCCCAGCTATGGCTACACCTTC
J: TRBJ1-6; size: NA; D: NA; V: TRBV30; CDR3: CAWREKAGRDNSPLHF; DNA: TGTGCCTGGAGGGAAAAAGCCGGACGGGATAATTCACCCCTCCACTTT
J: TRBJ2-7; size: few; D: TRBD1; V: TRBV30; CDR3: CAWSTPLTGDYEQYF; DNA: TGTGCCTGGAGCACACCCTTGACAGGGGACTACGAGCAGTACTTC
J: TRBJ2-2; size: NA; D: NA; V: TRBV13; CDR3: CASSFRDATGELFF; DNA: TGTGCCAGCAGCTTCAGAGACGCCACCGGGGAGCTGTTTTTT
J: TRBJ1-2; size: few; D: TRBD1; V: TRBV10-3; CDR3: CAISTTGMDYGYTF; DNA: TGTGCCATCAGCACGACAGGGATGGACTATGGCTACACCTTC
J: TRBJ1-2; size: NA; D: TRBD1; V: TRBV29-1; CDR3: CSGAGGSGYTF; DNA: TGCAGCGGGGCAGGGGGTTCTGGCTACACCTTC
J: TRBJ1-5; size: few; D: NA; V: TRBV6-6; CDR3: CASSKNRAGNQPQHF; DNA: TGTGCCAGCAGTAAGAACAGGGCGGGCAATCAGCCCCAGCATTTT
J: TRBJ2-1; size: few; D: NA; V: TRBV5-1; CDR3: CASSLASGRYNEQFF; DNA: TGCGCCAGCAGCTTGGCCTCAGGGAGGTACAATGAGCAGTTCTTC
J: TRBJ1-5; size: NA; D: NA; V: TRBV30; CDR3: CAWSDGQLAGGPQHF; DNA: TGTGCCTGGAGTGACGGACAGCTAGCTGGGGGGCCCCAGCATTTT
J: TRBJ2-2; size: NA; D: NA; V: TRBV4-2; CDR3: CASSQGESGTSNTGELFF; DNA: TGTGCCAGCAGCCAAGGGGAAAGCGGGACAAGTAACACCGGGGAGCTGTTTTTT
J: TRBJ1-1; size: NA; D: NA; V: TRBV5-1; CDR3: CASSLDTTNTEAFF; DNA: TGCGCCAGCAGCTTAGACACCACGAACACTGAAGCTTTCTTT
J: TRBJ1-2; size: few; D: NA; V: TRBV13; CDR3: CASSRGAGGDGYTF; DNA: TGTGCCAGCAGCCGAGGGGCGGGAGGGGACGGCTACACCTTC
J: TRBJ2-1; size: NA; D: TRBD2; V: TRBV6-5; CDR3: CASTKLAGGYNEQFF; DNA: TGTGCCAGCACCAAACTAGCGGGGGGTTACAATGAGCAGTTCTTC
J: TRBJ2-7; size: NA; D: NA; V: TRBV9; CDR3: CASSVGAGSSYEQYF; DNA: TGTGCCAGCAGCGTAGGGGCAGGGAGCTCCTACGAGCAGTACTTC
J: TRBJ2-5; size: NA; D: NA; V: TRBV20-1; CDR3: CSALGETQYF; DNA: TGCAGTGCTCTAGGGGAGACCCAGTACTTC